The 19 T cell receptor beta chains in this list originate from one sample, sequenced in a study of shared clonotypes between healthy human individuals. Clones were read by immunoSEQ multiplex PCR, and TCRdb kept only the in-frame ones, dropping some. The sample carries about 480,000 clones, almost 80% recorded once. The specimen sequenced was PBMCs. Receptors were obtained from a middle-aged woman in good health. Some clones in this sample may be carry-over from other donors' samples.

This clone was observed a single time. This CDR3 is CASSLSRAGELFF. The CDR3 nucleotides read TGTGCCAGCAGTTTATCGAGGGCCGGGGAGCTGTTTTTT. The chain couples TRBV27 to TRBJ2-2; perhaps TRBD2 as D (5 bases). There are 13 residues in the CDR3. Germline loops: CDR1 MNHEY, CDR2 SMNVEV (reference sequence). Trimming shortened V by 0 bases and J by 6 bases, and 5 bases separated the two germline ends.

The rearrangement uses TRBV7-8 and TRBJ2-1; D might be TRBD1 (6 bases). This CDR3 comprises 16 residues. With 2 bases removed from V and 8 bases from J, the gap between germline ends came to 19 bases. Germline V gene data show CDR1 as SGHVS and CDR2 as FQNEAQ. The DNA for the CDR3 is TGTGCCAGCAGCTTACGGCCCCCTACAGGGTGGGATGAGCAGTTCTTC. Translated: CASSLRPPTGWDEQFF.

Note on this clone: Other DNA sequences from this sample encode an identical CDR3 as well. The chain has TRBV7-8 and TRBJ2-7; TRBD2 agrees at 13 bases. The V segment lost 4 bases and the J segment 0 bases; nucleotides outside the gene matches: 0. From germline, CDR1 is SGHVS and CDR2 FQNEAQ. The length of the CDR3 is 15 residues. This CDR3 reads CASSWTSGGSYEQYF. As DNA, the CDR3 is TGTGCCAGCAGCTGGACTAGCGGGGGCTCCTACGAGCAGTACTTC.

This clone came up a few times. This rearrangement joins TRBV29-1 to TRBJ2-7; D unresolved. Germline loops: CDR1 SQVTM, CDR2 ANQGSEA. This CDR3 has 11 residues. V lost 4 bases to trimming and J lost 2 bases, with 6 bases between them. CDR3: CSVAEPYEQYF. CDR3 bases: TGCAGCGTTGCAGAACCCTACGAGCAGTACTTC.

The rearrangement uses TRBV23-1 and TRBJ2-1, with 11 bases matching TRBD2. TRBV23-1 is noted as an ORF with a role that remains uncertain. This CDR3 has 15 amino acids. V lost 4 bases and J lost 5; bases outside the gene matches: 4. CDR3 bases: TGCGCCAGCAGTCCCGGGACTAGCGGAGACAATGAGCAGTTCTTC. It yields the protein CASSPGTSGDNEQFF.

This clone was counted between two and nine times. The V and J genes are TRBV5-1 and TRBJ1-1; unclear D gene. Trimming shortened V by 8 bases and J by 3 bases, and 14 bases separated the two germline ends. This CDR3 has 13 amino acids. Germline CDR1 reads SGHRS; CDR2 reads YFSETQ. The CDR3 DNA follows: TGCGCCAGTAGTGGGTGGAGGGACACTGAAGCTTTCTTT. Its translation is CASSGWRDTEAFF.

The J gene is TRBJ2-3, the V gene TRBV27; 10 bases align to TRBD2. The germline gives CDR1 MNHEY, CDR2 SMNVEV (reference sequence). The CDR3 loop spans 15 amino acids. The trim removed 5 bases at V and 6 bases at J, leaving 8 bases unmatched. The CDR3 bases are TGTGCCAGCAGTCCCCCGGCTAGCGGGAGTGATACGCAGTATTTT. Its protein product is CASSPPASGSDTQYF.

V is TRBV7-2 and J is TRBJ2-3; 12 bases agree with TRBD2. The CDR3 has 15 residues. CDR1 and CDR2 (germline): SGHTA, FQGNSA. V gave up 4 bases and J gave up 4 bases; unmatched junction bases: 3. CDR3 protein: CASSSGLAGPDTQYF. CDR3 sequence (DNA): TGTGCCAGCAGCTCGGGACTAGCGGGCCCAGATACGCAGTATTTT. Filled out from reference TRBV7-2 and TRBJ2-3, the complete variable domain reads GAGVSQSPSNKVTEKGKDVELRCDPISGHTALYWYRQSLGQGLEFLIYFQGNSAPDKSGLPSDRFSAERTGGSVSTLTIQRTQQEDSAVYLCASSSGLAGPDTQYFGPGTRLTVL.

This clone is termed medium-sized (0.01 to 0.1%). This specimen includes other DNA sequences encoding the same CDR3. The V and J genes are TRBV4-2 and TRBJ1-1; a weak D match, TRBD1 (5 bases). This CDR3 has 15 amino acids. Germline V gene lookup returns CDR1 LGHNA and CDR2 YNFKEQ. Deletions cut 4 bases from V and 5 bases from J, with 17 bases between. The CDR3 is CASSLDRAGLTEAFF. CDR3 DNA sequence: TGTGCCAGCAGCCTAGATCGGGCAGGGTTAACTGAAGCTTTCTTT.

This chain connects TRBV29-1 to TRBJ2-2, with 13 bases aligning to TRBD2. The CDR3 sequence is 18 residues long. V shed 1 base, J shed 4 bases, and the junction held 9 bases outside the gene matches. Per the germline V gene, CDR1 is SQVTM and CDR2 is ANQGSEA. The DNA of the CDR3 is TGCAGCGTTGAAGCGGGTGGACTAGCGGGAGCGGTCACCGGGGAGCTGTTTTTT. Amino acid sequence: CSVEAGGLAGAVTGELFF.

This chain uses TRBV15 with TRBJ2-1, with 7 bases lining up with TRBD2. The junction had 7 bases not matched to a gene; V was cut back by 1 base and J by 4 bases. The CDR3 has 16 amino acids. Germline V gene sequence: CDR1 LNHNV, CDR2 YYDKDF (reference sequence). CDR3 protein: CATSRGKASGYNEQFF. The CDR3 coding sequence is TGTGCCACCAGCAGAGGGAAGGCTAGCGGTTACAATGAGCAGTTCTTC.

V usage is TRBV19 and J usage is TRBJ2-7; D is possibly TRBD1 or TRBD2 (6 bases each). Germline assignment: CDR1 LNHDA and CDR2 SQIVND (reference sequence). V was pared by 4 bases and J by 2 bases, with 18 bases between. The CDR3 is 16 residues long. The chain's CDR3 is CASSSPSGGGTYEQYF. CDR3 in DNA: TGTGCCAGTAGTAGCCCGTCAGGAGGGGGAACCTACGAGCAGTACTTC.

V gene TRBV11-2 combines with J gene TRBJ2-3, with D maybe TRBD1 (5 bases). Deletions cut 0 bases from V and 0 bases from J, with 7 bases between. Germline CDR1 is SGHAT and CDR2 is FQNNGV. The CDR3 length is 15 residues. CDR3 coding DNA: TGTGCCAGCAGCTTAGACAGGGCTAGCACAGATACGCAGTATTTT. This translates into CASSLDRASTDTQYF. Complete variable domain (other parts from reference TRBV11-2 and TRBJ2-3): EAGVAQSPRYKIIEKRQSVAFWCNPISGHATLYWYQQILGQGPKLLIQFQNNGVVDDSQLPKDRFSAERLKGVDSTLKIQPAKLEDSAVYLCASSLDRASTDTQYFGPGTRLTVL.

The V gene is TRBV7-6, the J gene TRBJ1-2, with a tentative D call TRBD1 (5 bases). Germline V gene data show CDR1 as SGHVS and CDR2 as FNYEAQ. This CDR3 has 15 residues. V lost 1 base to trimming and J lost 4 bases, with 13 bases between them. The CDR3 DNA is TGTGCCAGCAGCTTAGGTTCAGGGTACGGCTATGGCTACACCTTC. It encodes CASSLGSGYGYGYTF.

The sample holds one count of this clone. V is TRBV28 and J is TRBJ2-7; weak D call: TRBD1 (6 bases). Per the germline V gene, CDR1 is MDHEN and CDR2 is SYDVKM. The CDR3 loop spans 15 amino acids. V was clipped by 5 bases and J by 4 bases, with 18 bases between them. CDR3 amino acids: CASSPPGHQVYEQYF. CDR3 DNA sequence: TGTGCCAGCAGTCCCCCGGGACATCAGGTGTACGAGCAGTACTTC.

The V gene is TRBV18, the J gene TRBJ2-1; 12 nucleotides align to TRBD1. The length of the CDR3 is 16 residues. Germline loops: CDR1 KGHSH, CDR2 LQKENI. J was trimmed by 9 bases and V by 5 bases; bases with no gene match: 11. The chain's CDR3 is CASSSPRDRGLGEQFF. As DNA, the CDR3 is TGTGCCAGCTCATCGCCCCGGGACAGGGGGCTTGGTGAGCAGTTCTTC.

V usage is TRBV10-1 and J usage is TRBJ1-6; weak D call: TRBD1 (5 bases). This CDR3 is 13 amino acids long. Germline V gives CDR1 WNHNN, CDR2 SYGVQD (reference sequence). Trimming left V 5 bases short and J 8 bases short, with 10 bases between. CDR3 coding DNA: TGCGCCAGCAGTAGGACGGGGGATTCACCCCTCCACTTT. Translated: CASSRTGDSPLHF.

This clone was seen only once. The chain has TRBV5-1 and TRBJ2-5; TRBD2 matches at 12 bases. The length of the CDR3 is 15 residues. Trimming took 0 bases from V and 4 from J; bases not matched to a gene: 1. Germline V gives CDR1 SGHRS, CDR2 YFSETQ. CDR3 sequence reads: CASSLAGLAGETQYF. CDR3 DNA sequence: TGCGCCAGCAGCTTGGCGGGACTAGCGGGAGAGACCCAGTACTTC.

This chain connects TRBV28 to TRBJ1-2; no reliable D call. CDR1 is MDHEN, CDR2 SYDVKM, per germline. There are 12 residues in the CDR3. Trimming removed 3 bases from V and 8 bases from J, with 10 bases in between. CDR3 amino acids: CASSLMTRGYTF. The CDR3, as DNA: TGTGCCAGCAGTTTGATGACCCGGGGCTACACCTTC.